Following are 29 T cell receptor beta chains from one sample sequenced in a study of blood T cell repertoires in COVID-19. Assay: immunoSEQ multiplex PCR; the TCRdb copy retains only in-frame clones and omits some. The sample comprises some 300,000 clones, 85% to 90% of which are singletons, and roughly 1% rests with the top ten. Sequenced: peripheral blood. These TCRs come from a woman in her 40s with COVID-19, enrolled during active disease.

In this sample, this clone turned up once. This chain connects TRBV18 to TRBJ2-3, with 11 bases that match TRBD2. This CDR3 region has 16 residues. The junction had 8 bases not matched to a gene; V was cut back by 4 bases and J by 5 bases. The germline V gene encodes CDR1 KGHSH and CDR2 LQKENI. The CDR3: CASSQIHTSGGDTQYF. The CDR3 bases are TGTGCCAGCTCACAGATACACACTAGCGGGGGAGATACGCAGTATTTT.

The chain recombines TRBV13 with TRBJ1-1, with 7 nucleotides matching TRBD1. CDR3 length: 14 residues. Germline loops: CDR1 PRHDT, CDR2 FYEKMQ (reference sequence). V lost 6 bases, J lost 4 bases, and 8 bases stayed unmatched. This chain's CDR3 is CASSSDRVGTEAFF. DNA of the CDR3: TGTGCCAGCAGTTCAGACAGGGTGGGCACTGAAGCTTTCTTT.

The CDR3 DNA follows: TGTGCCAGCTCACCAAACCTAGCGGGAACCTACGAGCAGTACTTC. Translated, it gives CASSPNLAGTYEQYF. This chain joins TRBV18 and TRBJ2-7; 9 bases fit TRBD2. The CDR3 spans 15 residues. Trimming removed 2 bases from V and 2 bases from J; junction bases left unmatched: 4. Germline V gene sequence: CDR1 KGHSH, CDR2 LQKENI.

The chain employs TRBV19 and TRBJ2-1; tentative D call: TRBD2 (5 bases). Trimming removed 1 base from V and 10 bases from J, with 8 bases in between. The length of the CDR3 is 12 residues. From germline, CDR1 is LNHDA and CDR2 SQIVND (reference sequence). DNA for the CDR3: TGTGCCAGTAGTATAGGGACTCCCGAGCAGTTCTTC. Its protein is CASSIGTPEQFF.

The J gene is TRBJ1-6, the V gene TRBV15; weak D call: TRBD1 (5 bases). Germline CDR1 is LNHNV and CDR2 is YYDKDF (reference sequence). The germline V and J ends were trimmed by 6 bases and 14 bases, with 17 bases remaining between them. The CDR3 is made up of 13 amino acids. CDR3 bases: TGTGCCACCAGGCCCGCGGGGGTGCTGGCCCTCCACTTT. This sequence encodes CATRPAGVLALHF.

The rearrangement joins TRBV27 to TRBJ1-6; TRBD1 might be the D (6 bases). V was clipped by 5 bases and J by 8 bases, with 13 bases between them. Germline-derived CDR1 and CDR2 are MNHEY and SMNVEV (reference sequence). The CDR3 length is 14 residues. CDR3 coding DNA: TGTGCCAGCAGTCTAGGGACAACGGATTCACCCCTCCACTTT. Translation gives CASSLGTTDSPLHF.

The chain has TRBV7-9 and TRBJ1-5, with D possibly TRBD1 on 6 matching bases. Trimming left V 0 bases short and J 4 bases short, with 10 bases between. The CDR3 runs to 15 residues. Germline lookup yields CDR1 SEHNR and CDR2 FQNEAQ (reference sequence). The CDR3 DNA reads TGTGCCAGCAGCTTAGCCGGGACACTTAATCAGCCCCAGCATTTT. The encoded protein is CASSLAGTLNQPQHF.

This clone has just one count. This chain joins TRBV25-1 and TRBJ2-1, with 9 bases fitting TRBD2. The CDR3 runs 15 residues. In germline, CDR1 is MGHDK, CDR2 SYGVNS. V gave up 3 bases and J gave up 5 bases; unmatched junction bases: 5. The CDR3 spells CASSEWRGGHNEQFF. CDR3 bases: TGTGCCAGCAGTGAGTGGCGGGGGGGACACAATGAGCAGTTCTTC.

Here the CDR3 DNA reads TGTGCCAGCAGTTCCGACAGGGCTTCCTACAATGAGCAGTTCTTC. It specifies CASSSDRASYNEQFF. V is TRBV28 and J is TRBJ2-1; 7 nucleotides align to TRBD1. V was clipped by 4 bases and J by 1 base; unmatched bases: 4. CDR3 size: 15 residues. Germline assignment: CDR1 MDHEN and CDR2 SYDVKM.

The rearrangement uses TRBV30 and TRBJ2-1; 12 bases match TRBD2. Germline CDR1 and CDR2: GTSNPN and SVGIG (reference sequence). Trimming removed 0 bases from V and 8 bases from J; junction bases left unmatched: 2. CDR3 size: 14 residues. The DNA for the CDR3 is TGTGCCTGGAGTGTACGACTAGCGGGAGATGAGCAGTTCTTC. Translation gives CAWSVRLAGDEQFF.

The gene calls are TRBV7-9 and TRBJ1-2, with 8 bases that match TRBD1. The trim removed 6 bases at V and 5 bases at J, leaving 11 bases unmatched. The CDR3 is 15 amino acids. The germline V gene encodes CDR1 SEHNR and CDR2 FQNEAQ (reference sequence). Here the CDR3 reads CASRDPGQDKYGYTF. DNA of the CDR3: TGTGCCAGCAGAGACCCGGGACAGGATAAGTATGGCTACACCTTC. The full variable domain, rest sourced from reference TRBV7-9 and TRBJ1-2, is DTGVSQNPRHKITKRGQNVTFRCDPISEHNRLYWYRQTLGQGPEFLTYFQNEAQLEKSRLLSDRFSAERPKGSFSTLEIQRTEQGDSAMYLCASRDPGQDKYGYTFGSGTRLTVV.

The chain has TRBV6-1 and TRBJ2-7; 8 bases line up with TRBD1. This CDR3 contains 18 residues. V trimming: 0 bases; J trimming: 0 bases; junction bases outside the gene matches: 10. CDR1 MNHNS and CDR2 SASEGT come from the germline V gene. CDR3 in amino acids: CASSEAQGLRGHSYEQYF. In DNA, the CDR3 is TGTGCCAGCAGTGAAGCGCAGGGGCTCAGGGGGCACTCCTACGAGCAGTACTTC.

The chain carries TRBV5-4 and TRBJ2-1, with D hard to call. The CDR3 spans 15 residues. Germline-derived CDR1 and CDR2 are SGHNT and YYREEE (reference sequence). The V end lost 0 bases, the J end lost 0 bases, and 7 bases lay between the germline ends. The chain's CDR3 is CASSLVRSSYNEQFF. Written as DNA, the CDR3 is TGTGCCAGCAGCTTGGTGAGAAGCTCCTACAATGAGCAGTTCTTC.

This chain connects TRBV27 to TRBJ1-2; 7 bases are shared with TRBD1. Trimming removed 1 base from V and 7 bases from J; junction bases left unmatched: 6. The CDR3 is 14 amino acids. Per germline, CDR1 MNHEY and CDR2 SMNVEV (reference sequence). In DNA form, the CDR3 reads TGTGCCAGCAGTTTATACAGGGGAGAGACTGGCTACACCTTC. It encodes CASSLYRGETGYTF.

V and J are TRBV6-2 or TRBV6-3 and TRBJ1-2, with unresolved D. V lost 6 bases, J lost 2 bases, and 7 bases lay in between. Germline-derived CDR1 and CDR2 are MNHEY and SVGEGT. This CDR3 contains 12 residues. CDR3 DNA sequence: TGTGCCAGCAGCTCGGGGAACTATGGCTACACCTTC. It encodes CASSSGNYGYTF.

The chain combines TRBV20-1 with TRBJ2-2; possible D gene TRBD1, 5 bases. CDR3 size: 14 residues. Germline assignment: CDR1 DFQATT and CDR2 SNEGSKA (reference sequence). Trimming shortened V by 3 bases and J by 1 base, and 9 bases separated the two germline ends. The CDR3 coding sequence is TGCAGTGCTAGTAATACAGGGAACACCGGGGAGCTGTTTTTT. Translation: CSASNTGNTGELFF.

V and J are TRBV20-1 and TRBJ2-3; 9 nucleotides align to TRBD2. The CDR3 sequence is 15 residues long. Trimming removed 3 bases from V and 4 bases from J; junction bases left unmatched: 8. Germline V gives CDR1 DFQATT, CDR2 SNEGSKA (reference sequence). The CDR3 coding sequence is TGCAGTGCTAGTGGACTAGCGCAAGGGGCAGATACGCAGTATTTT. It codes for CSASGLAQGADTQYF.

The genes are TRBV5-6 and TRBJ1-2; 7 bases line up with TRBD1. V trimming: 0 bases; J trimming: 8 bases; junction bases outside the gene matches: 13. The V gene's germline CDR1 is SGHDT and CDR2 YYEEEE. The CDR3 contains 16 residues. CDR3 nucleotides: TGTGCCAGCAGCTTGGGACAGGGATTCTTCTATGGAGGCTACACCTTC. The encoded protein is CASSLGQGFFYGGYTF. The full variable domain, rest sourced from reference TRBV5-6 and TRBJ1-2, is DAGVTQSPTHLIKTRGQQVTLRCSPKSGHDTVSWYQQALGQGPQFIFQYYEEEERQRGNFPDRFSGHQFPNYSSELNVNALLLGDSALYLCASSLGQGFFYGGYTFGSGTRLTVV.

The chain joins TRBV19 to TRBJ1-5; 7 nucleotides match TRBD1. J gave up 2 bases and V 6 bases, and 7 bases lay outside the gene matches. The CDR3 contains 15 residues. Germline CDR1 reads LNHDA; CDR2 reads SQIVND (reference sequence). The CDR3 DNA is TGTGCCAGTAGACTCGACAGGGCTGGCAATCAGCCCCAGCATTTT. Encoded protein: CASRLDRAGNQPQHF. Supplemented by reference TRBV19 and TRBJ1-5, the full variable domain reads DGGITQSPKYLFRKEGQNVTLSCEQNLNHDAMYWYRQDPGQGLRLIYYSQIVNDFQKGDIAEGYSVSREKKESFPLTVTSAQKNPTAFYLCASRLDRAGNQPQHFGDGTRLSIL.

The chain couples TRBV5-4 to TRBJ1-6, with TRBD1 matching over 10 bases. Germline-derived CDR1 and CDR2 are SGHNT and YYREEE (reference sequence). The ends lost 0 bases at V and 7 bases at J; junction bases unmatched: 7. The CDR3 totals 17 residues. The CDR3 reads CASSLGGDRGWNSPLHF. DNA for the CDR3: TGTGCCAGCAGCTTGGGAGGGGACAGGGGTTGGAATTCACCCCTCCACTTT.

The gene calls are TRBV7-3 and TRBJ2-1, with D possibly TRBD2 on 6 matching bases. V was pared by 4 bases and J by 0 bases, with 10 bases between. From germline, CDR1 is SGHTA and CDR2 FQGTGA. The CDR3 consists of 15 residues. The CDR3 bases are TGTGCCAGCAGCTATAGCGGAAACTCCTACAATGAGCAGTTCTTC. Protein sequence: CASSYSGNSYNEQFF.

The chain has TRBV13 and TRBJ2-7, with 10 positions matching TRBD1. The CDR3 has 15 residues. CDR1 and CDR2 (germline): PRHDT, FYEKMQ (reference sequence). V lost 5 bases to trimming and J lost 2 bases; unmatched junction nucleotides: 6. The CDR3 DNA reads as TGTGCCAGCAGCAATACCGGGACAGGGGCCTACGAGCAGTACTTC. Amino acids: CASSNTGTGAYEQYF.

The rearrangement joins TRBV2 to TRBJ1-1, with D hard to call. The CDR3 is 13 amino acids. Germline V gene lookup returns CDR1 SNHLY and CDR2 FYNNEI. Trimming pared 5 bases from V and 5 bases from J, leaving 12 bases between. This CDR3 is CASSQEASTEAFF. DNA for the CDR3: TGTGCCAGCAGTCAGGAGGCCTCGACTGAAGCTTTCTTT.

The genes are TRBV19 and TRBJ2-1; 13 nucleotides agree with TRBD2. V gave up 2 bases and J gave up 7 bases; unmatched junction bases: 5. The CDR3 sequence is 16 residues long. Germline V lookup: CDR1 LNHDA, CDR2 SQIVND (reference sequence). CDR3 sequence reads: CASSITGLAGDNEQFF. In DNA, the CDR3 is TGTGCCAGTAGTATAACCGGACTAGCGGGAGATAATGAGCAGTTCTTC.

Note on this clone: The junction does not match germline at one end; this may be a read error. The gene calls are TRBV6-5 and TRBJ1-5; no clear D. Germline CDR1 MNHEY, CDR2 SVGAGI. This CDR3 has 15 amino acids. In DNA form, the CDR3 reads TGTGCCAGCAGGATCGGGGTTTCTAGCGATCAGCCCCAGCATTTT. Amino acid sequence: CASRIGVSSDQPQHF.

The genes are TRBV5-4 and TRBJ2-7, with 16 bases that match TRBD2. CDR1 and CDR2 from the germline V gene are SGHNT and YYREEE (reference sequence). The CDR3 sequence is 20 residues long. The ends lost 4 bases at V and 7 bases at J; junction bases unmatched: 20. The CDR3 DNA sequence: TGTGCCAGCAGCCATAAGGTTGGGACTAGCGGGAGGGCCGGGGAGGGTGAGCAGTACTTC. Its translation is CASSHKVGTSGRAGEGEQYF.

The V call is TRBV5-1, the J call TRBJ1-5; TRBD1 matches 12 bases. The CDR3 sequence is 15 residues long. Trimming took 4 bases from V and 10 from J; bases not matched to a gene: 9. CDR1 and CDR2 (germline): SGHRS, YFSETQ. The CDR3 protein is CASSVGTGGNIPQHF. CDR3 bases: TGCGCCAGCAGCGTAGGGACAGGGGGCAACATCCCCCAGCATTTT.

The chain carries TRBV9 and TRBJ1-1; D is possibly TRBD1 (5 bases). Between the trimmed V and J ends, which lost 0 bases and 4 bases, there was a span of 10 bases. This CDR3 is built from 14 residues. CDR1 SGDLS and CDR2 YYNGEE come from the germline V gene. This CDR3 is CASSVAPGGTEAFF. CDR3 in DNA: TGTGCCAGCAGCGTAGCCCCCGGGGGCACTGAAGCTTTCTTT.

This clone was observed once. V is TRBV2 and J is TRBJ1-1, with TRBD1 as a possible D gene (5 bases). Germline CDR1 SNHLY, CDR2 FYNNEI. The CDR3 length is 18 residues. V was trimmed by 0 bases and J by 4 bases, leaving 21 bases between them. CDR3 protein: CASSEAQMGQGSGTEAFF. The DNA for the CDR3 is TGTGCCAGCAGTGAAGCGCAAATGGGTCAGGGCTCGGGCACTGAAGCTTTCTTT.